This T cell receptor beta chain was found in a study of T cell changes during pregnancy in multiple sclerosis. Method: immunoSEQ multiplex PCR; TCRdb's copy keeps in-frame clones and lacks some. This table has around 22,000 clones, more than 85% appearing once. This clone appeared a single time. V lost 8 bases to trimming and J lost 9 bases, with 20 bases between them. The CDR3 has 14 residues. Germline assignment: CDR1 SGHNT and CDR2 YENEEA. The chain carries TRBV11-3 and TRBJ2-1, with D possibly matching TRBD2 (5 bases). The clonotype originates from a female donor in good health, enrolled as a control in a pregnancy study. The sequencing here drew on CD4+ T cells from peripheral blood mononuclear cells, taken after pregnancy. The CDR3 DNA reads TGTGCCAGCTTCCGGGTTGGGAGTGACTCTGAGCAGTTCTTC. It yields the protein CASFRVGSDSEQFF.